The 7 T cell receptor beta chains presented below share a single source sample, sequenced in a study of blood T cell repertoires in COVID-19 (dated by TCRdb to 2020 to 2021). The protocol used for the library was the immunoSEQ multiplex PCR assay. Entries here come from immuneACCESS through TCRdb and include only in-frame sequences with V and J called. Some clones fail to appear in such tables; in the studies checked, an unresolved V gene covers under half of the shortfall, and the cause of the remainder is unknown. Across this sample there are about 68,000 clones, with 70% to 90% seen only once. The ten largest clones capture roughly 3.6% of the sample. Source material: peripheral blood. The receptors originated from a woman aged 50 to 60 with COVID-19, enrolled during active disease.

CDR3 sequence reads: CASRRGYYTDTQYF. The CDR3 region has the DNA TGTGCCAGTCGACGAGGTTACTACACAGATACGCAGTATTTT. The chain links TRBV28 to TRBJ2-3; no clear D. CDR1 is MDHEN, CDR2 SYDVKM, per germline. The V gene lost 9 bases and the J gene lost 2 bases, with 15 bases spanning the gap. The CDR3 is 14 amino acids.

The chain has TRBV7-8 and TRBJ2-3; 7 bases are a match to TRBD1. Germline CDR1 is SGHVS and CDR2 is FQNEAQ. Losses at the gene ends were 5 bases for V and 5 bases for J; bases not matched to a gene: 7. The CDR3 sequence is 14 residues long. This CDR3 is CASSRGGLGDTQYF. In DNA, the CDR3 is TGTGCCAGCAGCCGAGGGGGCTTGGGAGATACGCAGTATTTT.

The V and J genes are TRBV6-5 and TRBJ2-7; 10 positions agree with TRBD1. The germline CDR1 and CDR2 sequences are MNHEY and SVGAGI. With V trimmed by 2 bases and J by 4 bases, 2 bases remained unmatched. The CDR3 has 14 amino acids. The CDR3 protein is CASSYDRGRYEQYF. Here the CDR3 DNA reads TGTGCCAGCAGTTACGACAGGGGGCGATACGAGCAGTACTTC.

This clone has a handful of counts. The gene calls are TRBV5-1 and TRBJ1-2, with 7 bases lining up with TRBD1. Germline assignment: CDR1 SGHRS and CDR2 YFSETQ. This CDR3 comprises 14 residues. With V trimmed by 0 bases and J by 6 bases, 5 bases remained unmatched. The CDR3 loop reads CASSLARGDNGYTF. The CDR3 region has the DNA TGCGCCAGCAGCTTGGCCAGGGGGGATAATGGCTACACCTTC.

The CDR3 DNA follows: TGCGCCAGCAGCAGGACAGAGAACACCGGGGAGCTGTTTTTT. It is translated as CASSRTENTGELFF. V gene TRBV5-1 combines with J gene TRBJ2-2, with D maybe TRBD1 (6 bases). The CDR3 length is 14 residues. The V gene lost 4 bases and the J gene lost 1 base, with 8 bases spanning the gap. Germline loops: CDR1 SGHRS, CDR2 YFSETQ.

This chain connects TRBV6-2 or TRBV6-3 to TRBJ2-7; 7 bases are a match to TRBD1. The length of the CDR3 is 17 residues. Germline CDR1 is MNHEY and CDR2 is SVGEGT. The V gene end was trimmed by 3 bases and the J gene end by 1 base; junction bases not matched to a gene: 12. CDR3 nucleotides: TGTGCCAGCAGTTATTACCCCGGGACAGCCATATCCTACGAGCAGTACTTC. This encodes CASSYYPGTAISYEQYF.

The V call is TRBV11-3, the J call TRBJ1-2; D is unresolved. Germline V gives CDR1 SGHNT, CDR2 YENEEA. The CDR3 sequence is 15 residues long. V was trimmed by 5 bases and J by 8 bases, leaving 21 bases between them. The CDR3 reads CASSPAPSGVEGYTF. The DNA for the CDR3 is TGTGCCAGCAGCCCAGCACCGTCCGGGGTGGAGGGCTACACCTTC.